This paragraph covers one T cell receptor (beta chain) sequence. The antigen remains undetermined. Using immunoSEQ multiplex PCR, the repertoire was profiled, and TCRdb retains in-frame clones only, with some absent. The sample has about 100,000 clones, roughly 84% seen once. The source of the sample is a study of graft-versus-host responses after intestinal transplantation. Germline V lookup: CDR1 SGHDT, CDR2 YYEEEE. The CDR3 is 15 amino acids. V lost 3 bases and J lost 4; bases outside the gene matches: 6. This TCR was sampled from a human donor who was the organ donor for an intestinal transplant. The chain is built from TRBV5-6 and TRBJ1-1, with 10 bases lining up with TRBD1. This material consisted of unstimulated CD4+ T cells sorted from spleen or lymph node cells, taken before transplant. The CDR3 loop is CASSWGTGVGTEAFF. The CDR3 region has the DNA TGTGCCAGCAGCTGGGGGACAGGGGTGGGCACTGAAGCTTTCTTT.